This T cell receptor beta chain was sequenced in a study of T cell responses to AZD1222 COVID-19 vaccine. Study-wide background: Investigators merged groups given second doses at roughly 4 or roughly 12 weeks.

Study conclusions and caveats: Seropositive AZD1222 recipients at baseline numbered only five or six. Mapped onto spike, vaccine-associated CD4 TCRs spanned it and were dominant at 160-218 and 743-854. Possibly, clonal diversity was underestimated; donors were largely white British and included more females.

Trimming removed 4 bases from V and 9 bases from J; junction bases left unmatched: 11. Germline loops: CDR1 MDHEN, CDR2 SYDVKM. This CDR3 is 15 amino acids long. A word on this clone: Its antigen is still unknown.

Sequencing used immunoSEQ multiplex PCR; TCRdb keeps in-frame clones, though not all of them. In the table there are 150,000 to 200,000 clones, 94% of which are singletons. The gene calls are TRBV28 and TRBJ1-1; 10 bases are shared with TRBD1. Sequencing used peripheral blood, obtained on day 0 of AZD1222 vaccination. The source of this sequence is an adult in good health. Written as DNA, the CDR3 is TGTGCCAGCAGTTCACAGGGACAGGGGTTATTGAAAGCTTTCTTT. Its translation: CASSSQGQGLLKAFF.